The 20 T cell receptor beta chains below all came from one sample that was sequenced in a study of blood T cell repertoires in COVID-19. Sequencing was performed with immunoSEQ multiplex PCR; in TCRdb, only in-frame clones are kept and a portion is missing. The sample gives about 300,000 clones, approximately 85% of which show up once; less than 2.5% is in the top ten. The sample consisted of PBMCs or T cells enriched from blood (not recorded which). The receptors stem from a man younger than 45 who had recovered from COVID-19.

In this sample, this clone turned up a few times. V gene TRBV2 combines with J gene TRBJ2-3; TRBD2 matches 7 bases. V lost 4 bases to trimming and J lost 2 bases; unmatched junction nucleotides: 12. Per germline, CDR1 SNHLY and CDR2 FYNNEI. This CDR3 is 17 amino acids long. The CDR3 DNA reads as TGTGCCAGCAGTGTAGGAGTCGGGGGGAGGGCCACAGATACGCAGTATTTT. It translates to CASSVGVGGRATDTQYF.

V gene TRBV19 combines with J gene TRBJ1-5, with 11 nucleotides matching TRBD1. Germline values: CDR1 LNHDA, CDR2 SQIVND (reference sequence). The CDR3 is made up of 15 amino acids. The V gene end was trimmed by 8 bases and the J gene end by 1 base; junction bases not matched to a gene: 4. The CDR3 DNA reads TGTGCCAGTGGAAGGGACAGGGGGAGCAATCAGCCCCAGCATTTT. Translated: CASGRDRGSNQPQHF.

CDR3 sequence: CASSVSQGAGEQYF. The CDR3 region has the DNA TGTGCCAGCAGCGTAAGCCAGGGTGCGGGGGAGCAGTACTTC. The chain recombines TRBV9 with TRBJ2-7; weak D call: TRBD2 (6 bases). Deletions cut 1 base from V and 7 bases from J, with 15 bases between. Looked up from germline, CDR1 is SGDLS and CDR2 is YYNGEE. The CDR3 is 14 residues long.

The chain carries TRBV25-1 and TRBJ1-5; D unclear. This CDR3 has 15 amino acids. V gave up 8 bases and J gave up 1 base, with 15 bases separating them. The germline V gene has CDR1 MGHDK and CDR2 SYGVNS. CDR3 region: CASPQEPVSNQPQHF. The CDR3 coding sequence is TGTGCCAGCCCCCAGGAACCCGTAAGCAATCAGCCCCAGCATTTT.

CDR3 nucleotides: TGTGCCACATCTCAGGAGGACTATGGCTACACCTTC. Amino acids: CATSQEDYGYTF. The chain uses TRBV7-6 and TRBJ1-2; D gene uncertain. V lost 10 bases and J 3 bases, leaving 12 bases between the germline ends. The CDR3 is 12 amino acids. Germline CDR1 SGHVS, CDR2 FNYEAQ.

The rearrangement links TRBV6-5 to TRBJ1-2; 8 bases are a match to TRBD1. V gave up 2 bases and J gave up 4 bases; unmatched junction bases: 3. Per germline, CDR1 MNHEY and CDR2 SVGAGI. The CDR3 is 14 residues long. The DNA of the CDR3 is TGTGCCAGCAGTTACCAGGGGGCTGTCTATGGCTACACCTTC. Translated: CASSYQGAVYGYTF.

This chain uses TRBV4-3 with TRBJ1-2; D call uncertain. Germline values: CDR1 LGHNA, CDR2 YSLEER. The CDR3 is 16 residues long. V was trimmed by 0 bases and J by 3 bases, leaving 14 bases between them. The CDR3 DNA sequence: TGCGCCAGCAGCCAAGATTCGAGGGTCCAGGACTATGGCTACACCTTC. As protein: CASSQDSRVQDYGYTF.

J is TRBJ2-3 and V is TRBV7-9; TRBD2 is a possible D gene (6 bases). This CDR3 region has 16 residues. Trimming shortened V by 2 bases and J by 2 bases, and 14 bases separated the two germline ends. Germline lookup yields CDR1 SEHNR and CDR2 FQNEAQ (reference sequence). The CDR3 coding sequence is TGTGCCAGCAGCTTACTCCCAGGGAGGCCCACAGATACGCAGTATTTT. As protein: CASSLLPGRPTDTQYF. Looking up the rest from reference TRBV7-9 and TRBJ2-3 gives the full variable domain: DTGVSQNPRHKITKRGQNVTFRCDPISEHNRLYWYRQTLGQGPEFLTYFQNEAQLEKSRLLSDRFSAERPKGSFSTLEIQRTEQGDSAMYLCASSLLPGRPTDTQYFGPGTRLTVL.

This clone turned up a few times. The rearrangement uses TRBV18 and TRBJ1-1; 8 positions agree with TRBD1. The CDR3 is 13 amino acids. Losses at the gene ends were 6 bases for V and 11 bases for J; bases not matched to a gene: 11. Germline loops: CDR1 KGHSH, CDR2 LQKENI. The CDR3 reads CASSLPGQGMAFF. As DNA, the CDR3 is TGTGCCAGCTCTCTCCCCGGACAGGGCATGGCTTTCTTT.

This chain joins TRBV7-6 and TRBJ2-2, with D perhaps TRBD2 (6 bases). V was pared by 5 bases and J by 4 bases, with 11 bases between. Germline CDR1 and CDR2: SGHVS and FNYEAQ. The CDR3 sequence is 14 residues long. The DNA for the CDR3 is TGTGCCAGCAGCCGGGGACTGGGCACCGGGGAGCTGTTTTTT. Protein sequence: CASSRGLGTGELFF. Full variable domain (rest looked up from reference TRBV7-6 and TRBJ2-2): GAGVSQSPRYKVTKRGQDVALRCDPISGHVSLYWYRQALGQGPEFLTYFNYEAQQDKSGLPNDRFSAERPEGSISTLTIQRTEQRDSAMYRCASSRGLGTGELFFGEGSRLTVL.

This chain joins TRBV5-1 and TRBJ1-2, with D perhaps matching TRBD1 (6 bases). V lost 5 bases and J lost 0, with 14 bases in between. Germline V CDR1 and CDR2: SGHRS, YFSETQ. CDR3 length: 15 amino acids. The CDR3 here is CASSHGQPTNYGYTF. The CDR3 DNA is TGCGCCAGCAGTCACGGACAGCCGACTAACTATGGCTACACCTTC.

The chain combines TRBV5-4 with TRBJ2-5; 7 bases map to TRBD2. The CDR3 is 15 residues long. J was trimmed by 0 bases and V by 4 bases; bases with no gene match: 6. From germline, CDR1 is SGHNT and CDR2 YYREEE (reference sequence). CDR3 sequence reads: CASSDPRGDQETQYF. The CDR3 nucleotides read TGTGCCAGCAGCGATCCCCGGGGGGACCAAGAGACCCAGTACTTC.

This chain joins TRBV6-6 and TRBJ2-7, with a tentative D call TRBD2 (5 bases). With 8 bases removed from V and 7 bases from J, the gap between germline ends came to 12 bases. CDR1 and CDR2 from the germline V gene are MNHNY and SVGAGI (reference sequence). The CDR3 is 11 residues long. DNA of the CDR3: TGTGCCAGCGCGGAGGTCGAGGAGCAGTACTTC. Amino acid sequence: CASAEVEEQYF.

The chain is built from TRBV18 and TRBJ1-2, with TRBD1 matching over 8 bases. The ends lost 4 bases at V and 3 bases at J; junction bases unmatched: 10. The CDR3 covers 16 residues. Germline V lookup: CDR1 KGHSH, CDR2 LQKENI. CDR3 residues: CASSRTGPTSDYGYTF. CDR3 bases: TGTGCCAGCTCACGGACAGGGCCCACGAGCGACTATGGCTACACCTTC.

The chain recombines TRBV7-9 with TRBJ2-3; the match to TRBD2 covers 8 bases. Germline V gives CDR1 SEHNR, CDR2 FQNEAQ (reference sequence). The trim removed 2 bases at V and 10 bases at J, leaving 11 bases unmatched. This CDR3 spans 15 amino acids. The DNA for the CDR3 is TGTGCCAGCAGCTTATACGGGGGGGCCCGCTCGGCGCAGTATTTT. Its translation: CASSLYGGARSAQYF.

The rearrangement links TRBV2 to TRBJ2-7, with a weak D call TRBD2 (5 bases). The CDR3 sequence is 13 residues long. V was pared by 8 bases and J by 0 bases, with 11 bases between. The germline CDR1 and CDR2 sequences are SNHLY and FYNNEI. The CDR3 here is CASQDWNSYEQYF. For the CDR3, the DNA is TGTGCCAGCCAGGACTGGAACTCCTACGAGCAGTACTTC.

The chain recombines TRBV2 with TRBJ2-3, with 7 bases fitting TRBD1. Germline lookup yields CDR1 SNHLY and CDR2 FYNNEI. The CDR3 loop spans 19 amino acids. V lost 2 bases to trimming and J lost 0 bases; unmatched junction nucleotides: 14. The CDR3 DNA sequence: TGTGCCAGCAGTGAATATGGGGTCGAGACAGGGCGGAGCACAGATACGCAGTATTTT. It specifies CASSEYGVETGRSTDTQYF.

This clone has just a few counts. This rearrangement joins TRBV13 to TRBJ1-6; the D gene is possibly TRBD1 (5 bases). The germline gives CDR1 PRHDT, CDR2 FYEKMQ (reference sequence). The CDR3 totals 18 residues. Trimming left V 2 bases short and J 7 bases short, with 21 bases between. CDR3: CASSLRSSIQALNSPLHF. In DNA form, the CDR3 reads TGTGCCAGCAGCTTAAGAAGTAGTATACAGGCCCTAAATTCACCCCTCCACTTT.

This chain uses TRBV3-1 (or the pseudogene TRBV3-2) with TRBJ1-1; 8 nucleotides align to TRBD1. The V gene's germline CDR1 is LGHDT and CDR2 YNNKEL (reference sequence). The CDR3 has 20 residues. With V trimmed by 3 bases and J by 2 bases, 20 bases remained unmatched. Here the CDR3 reads CASSHPHKGQGAKPNTEAFF. CDR3 bases: TGTGCCAGCAGCCATCCCCACAAGGGCCAGGGGGCGAAACCAAACACTGAAGCTTTCTTT.

The chain combines TRBV2 with TRBJ1-1; perhaps TRBD1 as D (5 bases). This CDR3 has 14 residues. Per germline, CDR1 SNHLY and CDR2 FYNNEI. With 6 bases removed from V and 3 bases from J, the gap between germline ends came to 14 bases. The CDR3 region is CASSVQWGDTEAFF. The CDR3 bases are TGTGCCAGCAGCGTACAGTGGGGGGACACTGAAGCTTTCTTT. Filled out from reference TRBV2 and TRBJ1-1, the complete variable domain reads EPEVTQTPSHQVTQMGQEVILRCVPISNHLYFYWYRQILGQKVEFLVSFYNNEISEKSEIFDDQFSVERPDGSNFTLKIRSTKLEDSAMYFCASSVQWGDTEAFFGQGTRLTVV.